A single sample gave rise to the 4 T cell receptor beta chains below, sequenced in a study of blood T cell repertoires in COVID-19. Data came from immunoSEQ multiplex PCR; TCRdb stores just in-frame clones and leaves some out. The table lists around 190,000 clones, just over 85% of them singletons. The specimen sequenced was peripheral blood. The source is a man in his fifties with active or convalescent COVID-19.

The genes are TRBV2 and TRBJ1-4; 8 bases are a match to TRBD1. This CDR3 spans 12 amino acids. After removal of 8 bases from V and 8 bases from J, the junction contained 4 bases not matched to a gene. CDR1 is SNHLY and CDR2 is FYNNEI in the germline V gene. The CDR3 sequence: CASGDRTEKLFF. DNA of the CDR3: TGTGCCAGCGGGGACAGGACGGAAAAACTGTTTTTT.

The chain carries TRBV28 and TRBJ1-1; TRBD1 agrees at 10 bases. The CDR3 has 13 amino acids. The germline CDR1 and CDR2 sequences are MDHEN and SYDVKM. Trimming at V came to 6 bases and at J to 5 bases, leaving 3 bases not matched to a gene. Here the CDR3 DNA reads TGTGCCAGCAGCAGGACAGGGGGGACTGAAGCTTTCTTT. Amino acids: CASSRTGGTEAFF.

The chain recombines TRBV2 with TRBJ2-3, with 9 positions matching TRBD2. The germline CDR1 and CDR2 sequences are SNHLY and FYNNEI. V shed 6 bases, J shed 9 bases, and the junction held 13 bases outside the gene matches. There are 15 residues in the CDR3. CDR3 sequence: CASSPWLGLASTQYF. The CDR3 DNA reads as TGTGCCAGCAGCCCCTGGCTGGGACTAGCATCGACGCAGTATTTT. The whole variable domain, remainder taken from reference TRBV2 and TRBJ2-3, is EPEVTQTPSHQVTQMGQEVILRCVPISNHLYFYWYRQILGQKVEFLVSFYNNEISEKSEIFDDQFSVERPDGSNFTLKIRSTKLEDSAMYFCASSPWLGLASTQYFGPGTRLTVL.

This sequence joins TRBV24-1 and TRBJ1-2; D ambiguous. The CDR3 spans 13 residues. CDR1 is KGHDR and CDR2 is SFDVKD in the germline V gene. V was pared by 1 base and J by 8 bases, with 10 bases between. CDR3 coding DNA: TGTGCCACCAGTGATTTAGGACTCCTAGGCTACACCTTC. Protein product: CATSDLGLLGYTF.